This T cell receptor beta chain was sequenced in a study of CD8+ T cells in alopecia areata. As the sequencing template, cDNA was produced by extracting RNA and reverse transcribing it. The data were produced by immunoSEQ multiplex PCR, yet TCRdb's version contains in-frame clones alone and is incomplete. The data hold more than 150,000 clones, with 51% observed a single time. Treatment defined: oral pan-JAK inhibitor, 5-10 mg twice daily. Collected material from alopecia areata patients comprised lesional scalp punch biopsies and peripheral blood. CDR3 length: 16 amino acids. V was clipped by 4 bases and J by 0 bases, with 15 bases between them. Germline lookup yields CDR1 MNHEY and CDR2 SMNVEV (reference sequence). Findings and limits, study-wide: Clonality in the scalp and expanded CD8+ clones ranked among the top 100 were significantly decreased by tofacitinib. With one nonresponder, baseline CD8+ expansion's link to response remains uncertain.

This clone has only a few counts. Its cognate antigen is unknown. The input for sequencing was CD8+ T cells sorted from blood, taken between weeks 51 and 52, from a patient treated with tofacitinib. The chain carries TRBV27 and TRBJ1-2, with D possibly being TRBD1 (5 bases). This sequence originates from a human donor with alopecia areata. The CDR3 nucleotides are TGTGCCAGCAGTTACGGTGGGGCAGCGCCTAACTATGGCTACACCTTC. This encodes CASSYGGAAPNYGYTF.